This entry lists 3 T cell receptor beta chains sequenced from one sample in a study of control samples from healthy donors and cancer patients. Repertoires were generated with immunoSEQ multiplex PCR, while TCRdb's copy carries only in-frame clones and drops some. The sample includes tens of thousands of clones, just over 90% of them seen just once. Sequencing used blood. The source is a woman aged 18-30 years in good health.

The CDR3 nucleotides are TGTGCCAGCAGCCAAGATCTCTGGCTGGACGGTGAAGCTTTCTTT. Residues: CASSQDLWLDGEAFF. The chain couples TRBV3-1 (or the pseudogene TRBV3-2) to TRBJ1-1; D remains ambiguous. The germline gives CDR1 LGHDT, CDR2 YNNKEL (reference sequence). The CDR3 extends over 15 amino acids. Trimming took 0 bases from V and 7 from J, leaving 15 bases between them.

V is TRBV2 and J is TRBJ1-1; possibly TRBD1 for D (5 bases). The CDR3 is 16 amino acids. Trimming shortened V by 2 bases and J by 0 bases, and 13 bases separated the two germline ends. The germline V gene has CDR1 SNHLY and CDR2 FYNNEI. Here the CDR3 reads CASSESLWGMNTEAFF. DNA for the CDR3: TGTGCCAGCAGTGAATCGTTGTGGGGGATGAACACTGAAGCTTTCTTT.

This clone was counted a few times. This same CDR3 is encoded by further DNA sequences in the sample. This rearrangement joins TRBV6-1 to TRBJ1-2, with D perhaps TRBD1 (6 bases). V lost 3 bases and J 4 bases, leaving 12 bases between the germline ends. Germline CDR1 is MNHNS and CDR2 is SASEGT. This CDR3 has 14 amino acids. DNA for the CDR3: TGTGCCAGCAGTGATGGGGGCAGATCCTATGGCTACACCTTC. It encodes CASSDGGRSYGYTF.